The 18 T cell receptor beta chains below all came from one sample that was sequenced in a study of T cells in women clearing cervical HPV infection. Some clones are missing from TCRdb's copy, which holds only in-frame ones; the method was immunoSEQ multiplex PCR. The repertoire table contains tens of thousands of clones. Sequencing was performed on blood buffy coat. Receptor source: a woman between 18 and 75 years old with a cervical HPV16 infection that either progressed to CIN3+ or cleared (not recorded which).

About this clone: The read gets to within 3 residues of the CDR3 end, and the germline J gene fills in the rest. J is TRBJ2-3 and V is TRBV19; 7 bases line up with TRBD1. Per germline, CDR1 LNHDA and CDR2 SQIVND (reference sequence). V shed 4 bases, J shed 4 bases, and the junction held 11 bases outside the gene matches. The CDR3 has 16 residues. CDR3 DNA, as far as it was read: TGTGCCAGTAGTACTACAGGGGCGCCAGGCGCAGATACG. It yields the protein CASSTTGAPGADT. The whole CDR3 sequence reads CASSTTGAPGADTQYF.

Concerning this clone: The read ends 3 residues early relative to the CDR3; the germline J gene fills the gap. The genes are TRBV29-1 and TRBJ2-2, with D maybe TRBD2 (7 bases). The CDR3 extends over 14 amino acids. V dropped 7 bases and J dropped 6 bases, with 18 bases sitting between them. Germline V CDR1 and CDR2: SQVTM, ANQGSEA. The CDR3 is CSAWEQGGAGELFF. CDR3 DNA, as far as it was read: TGCAGCGCCTGGGAACAGGGAGGGGCCGGGGAG.

As for this clone: The read halts 3 residues ahead of the CDR3 end, with the missing end drawn from the germline J gene. V usage is TRBV29-1 and J usage is TRBJ1-4, with TRBD1 matching 8 bases. The V and J ends lost 4 bases and 8 bases, in that order; junction bases with no gene match: 15. The germline V gene encodes CDR1 SQVTM and CDR2 ANQGSEA. The CDR3 contains 16 residues. This chain's CDR3 is CSVARTGKELGEKLFF. The CDR3 bases that were read are TGCAGCGTTGCCCGGACAGGGAAAGAACTAGGAGAAAAA.

About this clone itself: The CDR3 goes on 3 residues after the read ends, and that part is filled in from the germline J gene. The chain has TRBV6-1 and TRBJ1-6; D is possibly TRBD1 (6 bases). V lost 1 base and J 5 bases, leaving 12 bases between the germline ends. Germline V CDR1 and CDR2: MNHNS, SASEGT. The CDR3 length is 16 residues. The CDR3 bases that were read are TGTGCCAGCAGTGAAGGGTCCCGGACAGATAATTCACCC. Protein sequence: CASSEGSRTDNSP. The whole CDR3 protein is CASSEGSRTDNSPLHF.

Worth noting for this clone: The read terminates 3 residues before the CDR3 end, so the remaining end is supplied by the germline J gene. V usage is TRBV13 and J usage is TRBJ1-1; D is unclear. Germline loops: CDR1 PRHDT, CDR2 FYEKMQ (reference sequence). Trimming cost V 4 bases and J 6 bases, with 15 bases left between them. CDR3 length equals 14 residues. The sequenced part of the CDR3 DNA is TGTGCCAGCAGCTCCTCTCCTAACGGGGCTGAA. Translation gives CASSSSPNGAE. The complete CDR3 protein is CASSSSPNGAEAFF.

For this clone: Read coverage stops 3 residues before the CDR3 terminus; the germline J gene supplies the remainder. V and J are TRBV6-2 or TRBV6-3 and TRBJ1-1; tentatively, D is TRBD1 (6 bases). Germline CDR1 MNHEY, CDR2 SVGEGT. V was cut by 2 bases and J by 2 bases, with 12 bases left in between. The CDR3 loop spans 15 amino acids. The sequenced CDR3 bases are TGTGCCAGCAGTTACACAAGGACAGTCAACACTGAA. Its translation is CASSYTRTVNTE. The full CDR3 reads CASSYTRTVNTEAFF.

Turning to this clone: Coverage ceases 3 residues before the CDR3 finishes, and the germline J gene fills in the end. The chain has TRBV5-1 and TRBJ2-1; TRBD2 matches at 8 bases. There are 15 residues in the CDR3. Looked up from germline, CDR1 is SGHRS and CDR2 is YFSETQ. V trimming: 0 bases; J trimming: 9 bases; junction bases outside the gene matches: 8. This CDR3 is CASSLGRGGLGEQFF. The part of the CDR3 DNA that was read is TGCGCCAGCAGCTTGGGACGGGGGGGCCTGGGTGAG.

The CDR3 bases that were read are TGTGCCAGCAGCCACAGACAGGGAACCTACGAG. Residues: CASSHRQGTYE. In full, the CDR3 reads CASSHRQGTYEQYF. This rearrangement joins TRBV7-4 to TRBJ2-7; TRBD1 matches at 7 bases. The read terminates 3 residues before the CDR3 end, so the remaining end is supplied by the germline J gene. Looked up from germline, CDR1 is SGHVT and CDR2 is SQSDAQ. J gave up 2 bases and V 5 bases, and 6 bases lay outside the gene matches. This CDR3 contains 14 residues.

In regard to this clone: Read data end 3 residues before the CDR3 end; the end is taken from the germline J gene. V gene TRBV18 combines with J gene TRBJ1-5; TRBD1 agrees at 8 bases. The germline V gene has CDR1 KGHSH and CDR2 LQKENI. The V gene end was trimmed by 1 base and the J gene end by 6 bases; junction bases not matched to a gene: 5. The CDR3 totals 15 residues. The CDR3 DNA, read in part, is TGTGCCAGCTCACCACAGGAACAGGGGGGTCAGCCC. This sequence encodes CASSPQEQGGQP. The CDR3 as a whole reads CASSPQEQGGQPQHF.

Notes on this clone: The missing CDR3 end, 3 residues past where the read stops, is filled in from the germline J gene. The chain carries TRBV5-1 and TRBJ2-4, with 7 bases that match TRBD2. Germline-derived CDR1 and CDR2 are SGHRS and YFSETQ. This CDR3 is built from 16 residues. V trimming: 4 bases; J trimming: 7 bases; junction bases outside the gene matches: 14. Here the CDR3 reads CASSPMGGIASNIQYF. The part of the CDR3 DNA that was read is TGCGCCAGCAGCCCCATGGGGGGGATCGCCTCGAACATT.

Notes on this clone: The sequenced fragment ends 3 residues before the CDR3 boundary, so the rest is inferred from the germline J gene. This chain uses TRBV15 with TRBJ2-2; 8 nucleotides align to TRBD2. The CDR3 length is 16 residues. Trimming cost V 2 bases and J 6 bases; bases outside gene matches: 8. From germline, CDR1 is LNHNV and CDR2 YYDKDF (reference sequence). The CDR3 sequence: CATSRTSGGGSGELFF. The sequenced part of the CDR3 DNA is TGTGCCACCAGCAGAACGAGCGGGGGAGGATCCGGGGAG.

CDR3 region: CASRSGGTTLAGAFF. CDR3 DNA, as far as it was read: TGTGCCAGCAGATCAGGGGGAACAACCTTGGCCGGG. The chain carries TRBV12-3 or TRBV12-4 and TRBJ1-1; 7 bases map to TRBD1. Read data end 3 residues before the CDR3 end; the end is taken from the germline J gene. This CDR3 has 15 amino acids.

A remark on this clone: The sequenced fragment ends 3 residues before the CDR3 boundary, so the rest is inferred from the germline J gene. V usage is TRBV5-1 and J usage is TRBJ1-1; no clear D. This CDR3 is 13 amino acids long. Trimming left V 2 bases short and J 2 bases short, with 7 bases between. Germline CDR1 reads SGHRS; CDR2 reads YFSETQ. The CDR3 is CASSFHRNTEAFF. CDR3 bases read: TGCGCCAGCAGCTTCCACAGAAACACTGAA.

A remark on this clone: The observed sequence ends 3 residues before the CDR3 terminus, with the missing tail filled in from the germline J gene. The genes are TRBV6-4 and TRBJ2-6; TRBD1 is a possible D gene (5 bases). Trimming left V 2 bases short and J 2 bases short, with 13 bases between. The CDR3 runs to 17 residues. Germline CDR1 reads MRHNA; CDR2 reads SNTAGT. CDR3 DNA (partial): TGTGCCAGCAGTGACACAGGCCGGGTTCCTGGGGCCAACGTC. The encoded protein is CASSDTGRVPGANV. The complete CDR3 protein is CASSDTGRVPGANVLTF.

As to this clone: The CDR3 end is not reached by the read, which stops 3 residues before it; the germline J gene fills it in. The V call is TRBV5-1, the J call TRBJ2-5; D remains unclear. The V and J ends lost 5 bases and 2 bases respectively, with 7 bases between them. This CDR3 has 12 amino acids. Germline V gene sequence: CDR1 SGHRS, CDR2 YFSETQ. CDR3 DNA (partial): TGCGCCAGCAGTGCTAGTCAAGAGACC. This translates into CASSASQET. The CDR3 as a whole reads CASSASQETQYF.

Comments on this clone: With the read ending 3 residues before the CDR3 end, the germline J gene is used to fill in that end. The chain recombines TRBV5-6 with TRBJ2-2; D perhaps matches TRBD2 (5 bases). This CDR3 has 14 amino acids. V was pared by 5 bases and J by 2 bases, with 10 bases between. The germline gives CDR1 SGHDT, CDR2 YYEEEE. Here the CDR3 reads CASREGSNTGELFF. The DNA read from the CDR3 is TGTGCCAGCAGAGAGGGCAGCAACACCGGGGAG. Full variable domain (missing parts from reference TRBV5-6 and TRBJ2-2): DAGVTQSPTHLIKTRGQQVTLRCSPKSGHDTVSWYQQALGQGPQFIFQYYEEEERQRGNFPDRFSGHQFPNYSSELNVNALLLGDSALYLCASREGSNTGELFFGEGSRLTVL.

To note about this clone: The missing CDR3 end, 3 residues past where the read stops, is filled in from the germline J gene. This sequence joins TRBV19 and TRBJ1-2; 7 positions agree with TRBD1. V was clipped by 5 bases and J by 5 bases; unmatched bases: 8. The length of the CDR3 is 14 residues. Germline V CDR1 and CDR2: LNHDA, SQIVND (reference sequence). The CDR3 protein is CASSRAGGIYGYTF. Incomplete CDR3 DNA: TGTGCCAGTAGTCGTGCAGGGGGGATATATGGC.

Note on this clone: The observed sequence ends 3 residues before the CDR3 terminus, with the missing tail filled in from the germline J gene. The chain is built from TRBV2 and TRBJ2-3; D unresolved. This CDR3 spans 14 amino acids. Per germline, CDR1 SNHLY and CDR2 FYNNEI. V lost 3 bases, J lost 0 bases, and 7 bases lay in between. CDR3 bases read: TGTGCCAGCAGTGACTATCCTAGCACAGATACG. Residues: CASSDYPSTDT. The full-length CDR3 reads as CASSDYPSTDTQYF.